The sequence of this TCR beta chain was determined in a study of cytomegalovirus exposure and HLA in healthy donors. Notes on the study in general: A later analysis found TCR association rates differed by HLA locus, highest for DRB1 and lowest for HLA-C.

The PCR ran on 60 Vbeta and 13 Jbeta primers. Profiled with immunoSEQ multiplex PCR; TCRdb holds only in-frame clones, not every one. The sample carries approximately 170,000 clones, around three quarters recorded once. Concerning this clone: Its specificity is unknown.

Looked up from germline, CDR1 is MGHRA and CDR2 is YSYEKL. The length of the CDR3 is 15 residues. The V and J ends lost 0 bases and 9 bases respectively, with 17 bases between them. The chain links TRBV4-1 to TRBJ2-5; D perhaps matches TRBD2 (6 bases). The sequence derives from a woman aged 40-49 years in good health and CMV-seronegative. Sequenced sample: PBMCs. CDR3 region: CASSQEGWSGGAQYF. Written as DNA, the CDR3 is TGCGCCAGCAGCCAAGAGGGTTGGTCCGGCGGGGCCCAGTACTTC.